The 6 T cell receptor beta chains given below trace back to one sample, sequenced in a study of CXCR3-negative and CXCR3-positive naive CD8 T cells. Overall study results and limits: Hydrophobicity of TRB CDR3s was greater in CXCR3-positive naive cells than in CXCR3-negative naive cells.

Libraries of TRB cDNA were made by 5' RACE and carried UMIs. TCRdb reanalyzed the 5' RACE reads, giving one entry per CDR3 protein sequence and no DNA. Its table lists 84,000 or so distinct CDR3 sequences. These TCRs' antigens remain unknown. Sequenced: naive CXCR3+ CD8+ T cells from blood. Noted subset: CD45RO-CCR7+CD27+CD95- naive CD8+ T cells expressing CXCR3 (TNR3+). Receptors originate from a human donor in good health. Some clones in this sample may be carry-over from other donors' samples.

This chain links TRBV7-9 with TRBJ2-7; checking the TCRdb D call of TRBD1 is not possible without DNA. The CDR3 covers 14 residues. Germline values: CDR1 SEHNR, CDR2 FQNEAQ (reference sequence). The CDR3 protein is CASSLVGTGREQYF.

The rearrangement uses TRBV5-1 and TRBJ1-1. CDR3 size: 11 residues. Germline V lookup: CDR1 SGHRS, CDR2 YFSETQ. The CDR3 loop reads CASSLGSEAFF.

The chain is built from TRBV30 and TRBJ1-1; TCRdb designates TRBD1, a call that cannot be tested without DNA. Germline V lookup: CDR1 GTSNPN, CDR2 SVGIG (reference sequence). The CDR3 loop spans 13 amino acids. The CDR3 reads CASHSQGNTEAFF.

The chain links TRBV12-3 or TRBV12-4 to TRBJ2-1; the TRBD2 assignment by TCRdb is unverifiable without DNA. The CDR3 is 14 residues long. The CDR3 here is CASSPKEGHNEQFF.

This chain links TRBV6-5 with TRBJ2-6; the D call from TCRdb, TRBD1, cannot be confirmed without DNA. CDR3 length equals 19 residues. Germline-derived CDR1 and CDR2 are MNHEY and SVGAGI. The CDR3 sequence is CASSTQDISIRSGANVLTF.

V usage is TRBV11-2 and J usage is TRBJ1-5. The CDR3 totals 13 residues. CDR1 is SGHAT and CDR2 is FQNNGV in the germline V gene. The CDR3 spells CASSLESNQPQHF.